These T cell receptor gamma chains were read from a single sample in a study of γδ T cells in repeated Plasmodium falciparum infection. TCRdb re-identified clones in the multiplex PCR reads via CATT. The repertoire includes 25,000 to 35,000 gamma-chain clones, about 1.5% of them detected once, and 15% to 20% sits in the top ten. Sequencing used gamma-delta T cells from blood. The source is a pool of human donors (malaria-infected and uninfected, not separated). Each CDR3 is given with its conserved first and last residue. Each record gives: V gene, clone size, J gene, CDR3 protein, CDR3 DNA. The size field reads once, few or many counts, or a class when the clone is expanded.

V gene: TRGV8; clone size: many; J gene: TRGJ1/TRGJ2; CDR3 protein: CATWVKTKKLF; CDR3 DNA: TGTGCCACCTGGGTAAAAACCAAGAAACTCTTT
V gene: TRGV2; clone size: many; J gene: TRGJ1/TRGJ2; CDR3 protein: CATWDGPVAYKKLF; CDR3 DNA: TGTGCCACCTGGGACGGGCCAGTTGCTTATAAGAAACTCTTT
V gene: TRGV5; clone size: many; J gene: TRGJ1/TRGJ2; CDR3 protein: CATWDRQRYKKLF; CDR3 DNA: TGTGCCACCTGGGACAGGCAACGATATAAGAAACTCTTT
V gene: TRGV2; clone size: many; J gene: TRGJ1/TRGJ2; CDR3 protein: CATWDGGNYYKKLF; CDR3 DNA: TGTGCCACCTGGGACGGAGGGAATTATTATAAGAAACTCTTT
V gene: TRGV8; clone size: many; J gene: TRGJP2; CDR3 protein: CATWEQGSDWIKTF; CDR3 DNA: TGTGCCACCTGGGAGCAGGGTAGTGATTGGATCAAGACGTTT
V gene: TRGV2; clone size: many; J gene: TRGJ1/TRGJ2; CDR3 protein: CATWDGPRKLF; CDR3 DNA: TGTGCCACCTGGGACGGGCCGCGGAAACTCTTT
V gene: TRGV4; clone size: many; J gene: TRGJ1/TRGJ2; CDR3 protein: CATWGGAHYKKLF; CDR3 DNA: TGTGCCACCTGGGGAGGTGCCCATTATAAGAAACTCTTT
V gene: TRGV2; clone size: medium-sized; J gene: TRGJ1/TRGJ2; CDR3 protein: CATWDGPHPYYKKLF; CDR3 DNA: TGTGCCACCTGGGACGGCCCTCACCCATATTATAAGAAACTCTTT
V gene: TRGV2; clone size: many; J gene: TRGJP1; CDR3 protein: CATWDGPYWFKIF; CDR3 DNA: TGTGCCACCTGGGACGGGCCTTATTGGTTCAAGATATTT
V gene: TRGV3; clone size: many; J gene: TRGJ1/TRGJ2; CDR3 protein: CATWVANYYKKLF; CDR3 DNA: TGTGCCACCTGGGTGGCGAATTATTATAAGAAACTCTTT
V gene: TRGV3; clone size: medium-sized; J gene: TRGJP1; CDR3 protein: CATWDSRWFKIF; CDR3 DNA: TGTGCCACCTGGGACAGCCGTTGGTTCAAGATATTT
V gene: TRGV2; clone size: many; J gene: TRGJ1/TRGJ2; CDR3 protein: CATWDGPPRKKLF; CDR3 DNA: TGTGCCACCTGGGACGGGCCCCCCAGGAAGAAACTCTTT
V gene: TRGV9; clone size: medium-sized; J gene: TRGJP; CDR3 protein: CALWEVYRGKKIKVF; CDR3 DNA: TGTGCCTTGTGGGAGGTGTATAGGGGCAAAAAAATCAAGGTATTT
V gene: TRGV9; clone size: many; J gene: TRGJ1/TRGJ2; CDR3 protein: CALWEASNYYKKLF; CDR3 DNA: TGTGCCTTGTGGGAGGCTTCCAATTATTATAAGAAACTCTTT
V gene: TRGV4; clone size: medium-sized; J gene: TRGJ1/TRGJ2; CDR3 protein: CATWDRYKKLF; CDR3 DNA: TGTGCCACCTGGGACCGATATAAGAAACTCTTT
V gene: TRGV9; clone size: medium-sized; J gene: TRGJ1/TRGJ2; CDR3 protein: CALWEVYKKLF; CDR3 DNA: TGTGCCTTGTGGGAGGTGTATAAGAAACTCTTT
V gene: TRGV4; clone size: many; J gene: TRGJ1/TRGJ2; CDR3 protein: CATWDGPYYYKKLF; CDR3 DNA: TGTGCCACCTGGGATGGGCCCTATTATTATAAGAAACTCTTT
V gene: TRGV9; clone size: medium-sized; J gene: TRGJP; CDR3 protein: CALWEARVQRGKKIKVF; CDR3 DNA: TGTGCCTTGTGGGAGGCCCGAGTTCAGCGGGGCAAAAAAATCAAGGTATTT
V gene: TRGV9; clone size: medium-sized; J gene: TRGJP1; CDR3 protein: CALWEGYTTGWFKIF; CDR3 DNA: TGTGCCTTGTGGGAGGGATATACCACTGGTTGGTTCAAGATATTT
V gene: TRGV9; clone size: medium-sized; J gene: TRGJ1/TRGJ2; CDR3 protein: CALWEVLYKKLF; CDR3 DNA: TGTGCCTTGTGGGAGGTGCTTTATAAGAAACTCTTT
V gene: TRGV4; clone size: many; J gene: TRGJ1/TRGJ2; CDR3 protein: CATWDGSACYKKLF; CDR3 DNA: TGTGCCACCTGGGATGGGAGTGCATGTTATAAGAAACTCTTT
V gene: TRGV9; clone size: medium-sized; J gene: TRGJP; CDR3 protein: CALWEVKGELGKKIKVF; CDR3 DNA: TGTGCCTTGTGGGAGGTTAAAGGGGAGTTGGGCAAAAAAATCAAGGTATTT
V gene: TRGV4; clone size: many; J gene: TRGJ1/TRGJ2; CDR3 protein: CATWDLGNYYKKLF; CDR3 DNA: TGTGCCACCTGGGATTTGGGGAATTATTATAAGAAACTCTTT
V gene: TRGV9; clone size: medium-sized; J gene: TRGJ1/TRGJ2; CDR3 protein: CALWEVRDGGKLF; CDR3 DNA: TGTGCCTTGTGGGAGGTGCGGGATGGGGGGAAACTCTTT
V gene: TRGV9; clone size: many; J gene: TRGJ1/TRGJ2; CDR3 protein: CALWAHYKKLF; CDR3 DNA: TGTGCCTTGTGGGCCCATTATAAGAAACTCTTT
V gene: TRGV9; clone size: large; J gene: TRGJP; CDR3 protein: CALWEELGKKIKVF; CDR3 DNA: TGTGCCTTGTGGGAGGAGTTGGGCAAAAAAATCAAGGTATTT
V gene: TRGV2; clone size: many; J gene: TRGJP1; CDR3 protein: CATTGWFKIF; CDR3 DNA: TGTGCCACCACTGGTTGGTTCAAGATATTT
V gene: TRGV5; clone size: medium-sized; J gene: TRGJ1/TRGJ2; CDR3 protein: CATWDGQNYYKKLF; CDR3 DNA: TGTGCCACCTGGGACGGTCAGAATTATTATAAGAAACTCTTT
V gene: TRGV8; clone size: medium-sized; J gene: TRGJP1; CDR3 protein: CATWVYTTGWFKIF; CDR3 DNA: TGTGCCACCTGGGTGTATACCACTGGTTGGTTCAAGATATTT
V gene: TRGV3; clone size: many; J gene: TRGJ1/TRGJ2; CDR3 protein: CATWDRLYYKKLF; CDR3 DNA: TGTGCCACCTGGGACAGGCTTTATTATAAGAAACTCTTT
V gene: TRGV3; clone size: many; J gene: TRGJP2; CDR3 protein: CATWDRMGSSDWIKTF; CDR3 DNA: TGTGCCACCTGGGACAGGATGGGGAGTAGTGATTGGATCAAGACGTTT
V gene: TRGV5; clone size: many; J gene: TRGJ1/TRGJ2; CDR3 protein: CATWDRRAYYKKLF; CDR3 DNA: TGTGCCACCTGGGACAGGCGCGCTTATTATAAGAAACTCTTT
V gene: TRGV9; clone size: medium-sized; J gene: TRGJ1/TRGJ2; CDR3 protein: CALWEASYYKKLF; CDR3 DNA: TGTGCCTTGTGGGAGGCCTCTTATTATAAGAAACTCTTT
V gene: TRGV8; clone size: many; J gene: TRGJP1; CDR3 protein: CATWVLTGWFKIF; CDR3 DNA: TGTGCCACCTGGGTTCTCACTGGTTGGTTCAAGATATTT
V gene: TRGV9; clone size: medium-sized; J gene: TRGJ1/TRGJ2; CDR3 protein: CALWDVSLPYYKKLF; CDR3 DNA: TGTGCCTTGTGGGATGTTTCCCTACCTTATTATAAGAAACTCTTT
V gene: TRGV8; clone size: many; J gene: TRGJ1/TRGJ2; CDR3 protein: CATWDSVRGGYYKKLF; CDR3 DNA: TGTGCCACCTGGGATAGCGTAAGGGGCGGCTATTATAAGAAACTCTTT
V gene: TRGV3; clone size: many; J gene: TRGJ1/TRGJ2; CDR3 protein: CATWDREYYYKKLF; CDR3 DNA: TGTGCCACCTGGGACAGGGAATATTATTATAAGAAACTCTTT
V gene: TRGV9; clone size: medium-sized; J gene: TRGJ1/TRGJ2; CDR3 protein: CALWETLEAGYKKLF; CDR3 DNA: TGTGCCTTGTGGGAAACGTTGGAGGCGGGTTATAAGAAACTCTTT
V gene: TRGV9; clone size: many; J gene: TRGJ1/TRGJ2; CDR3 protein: CALWELKKLF; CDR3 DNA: TGTGCCTTGTGGGAGCTAAAGAAACTCTTT
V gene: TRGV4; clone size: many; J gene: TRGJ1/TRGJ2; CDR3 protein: CATWDGPTKKLF; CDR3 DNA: TGTGCCACCTGGGATGGGCCAACTAAGAAACTCTTT
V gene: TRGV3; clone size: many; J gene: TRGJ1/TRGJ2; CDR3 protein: CATWDRRNHYYKKLF; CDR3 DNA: TGTGCCACCTGGGACAGGCGGAACCATTATTATAAGAAACTCTTT
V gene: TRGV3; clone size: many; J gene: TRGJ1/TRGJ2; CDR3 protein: CATWDRPRYYKKLF; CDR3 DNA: TGTGCCACCTGGGACAGGCCACGTTATTATAAGAAACTCTTT
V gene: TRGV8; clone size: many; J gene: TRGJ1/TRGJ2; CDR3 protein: CATWDRGGAHYYKKLF; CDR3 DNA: TGTGCCACCTGGGACCGGGGAGGGGCACATTATTATAAGAAACTCTTT
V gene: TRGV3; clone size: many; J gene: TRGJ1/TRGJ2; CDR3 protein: CATWDNHYYKKLF; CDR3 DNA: TGTGCCACCTGGGACAACCATTATTATAAGAAACTCTTT
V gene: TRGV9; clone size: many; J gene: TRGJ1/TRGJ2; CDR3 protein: CALWEGGLF; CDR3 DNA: TGTGCCTTGTGGGAGGGAGGTCTCTTT
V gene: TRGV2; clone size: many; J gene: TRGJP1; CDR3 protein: CATWHRGTTGWFKIF; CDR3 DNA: TGTGCCACCTGGCACCGGGGGACCACTGGTTGGTTCAAGATATTT